This TCR beta chain was sequenced during a study of blood T cell repertoires in COVID-19 (dated by TCRdb to 2018 to 2021). At the level of the whole study: Samples from collaborators originated in the United States, Italy and Spain and spanned both the acute and convalescent phases of COVID-19. The prospective study material was composed of cDNA or gDNA derived from T cells, B-cell-depleted T cells, or PBMCs. Subjects who had been exposed to COVID-19, were actively infected with it, or had recovered from it provided the deeply sampled blood TCRbeta repertoires that made up the dataset. The repertoires were released in a freely available public database intended as a resource for research on the immune response to SARS-CoV-2. The samples were drawn from the first 160 participants of the ongoing ImmuneRACE study and from more than 1,000 subjects provided by 6 global collaborators. Nearly every sample came with metadata listing a de-identified subject ID, COVID-19 status, age in years and sex. Where available, HLA class I and class II types were taken from metadata supplied by the sample provider and were not determined by assay-based typing. General study outcomes and caveats: How much clinical and demographic metadata was included differed by source and by participant, and the metadata was provided uncurated.

At one collaborating source in Seattle, patients were enrolled during active infection and were followed longitudinally through the course of disease. Collaborating institutions collected whole blood in K2EDTA tubes following their own protocols. Collaborator samples were shipped for TCRbeta analysis as frozen whole blood, isolated PBMCs, or DNA extracted from either sample type. TCRbeta CDR3 regions were amplified from genomic DNA by means of the immunoSEQ Assay, a bias-controlled multiplex PCR. The source study handled its data this way. The number of nucleated cells in each sample was estimated by amplification of reference gene primers within the assay. To quantify the absolute abundance of each unique TCRbeta CDR3 rearrangement, sequence reads were collapsed and filtered. For each sample, productive Simpson clonality was calculated as the square root of Simpson's diversity index across productive rearrangements. Sourced from immuneACCESS, this table was stored by TCRdb with only in-frame sequences that have V and J called. A share of the clones is absent; for the studies checked, an unresolved V gene accounts for under half, and the remainder has no known explanation. The D gene and trimming were derived from the DNA, and the V and J assignments and clone size from that table. This sample comprises 150,000 to 200,000 clones, approximately 87% of them detected only once. Of the sample, around 12% falls within the top ten clones.

Taken from the germline V gene, the CDR1 and CDR2 loops are MDHEN and SYDVKM. The CDR3, from cysteine to phenylalanine, totals 12 residues. The only DNA kept is the CDR3, 36 bases in frame from the first base. V is shortened by 7 bases, J by 6 bases, and the region joining them spans 13 bases. Concerning this clone itself: The antigen it recognizes is unknown. The input lacks base qualities; no much larger clone sits a single base away.

In this chain, TRBV28 is recombined with TRBJ2-7; TRBD1 might be the D gene, on 5 matching bases. Material: peripheral blood. The source is a woman in her 70s with COVID-19, enrolled during active disease. The nucleotide sequence is TGTGCCAGCACCCTTCAGGGTCTCGAGCAGTACTTC. Translated, this is CASTLQGLEQYF.